Each of the 8 T cell receptor beta chains below was sequenced from the same sample in a study of beta chain features in type 1 diabetes. cDNA synthesis used the whole RNA isolate, giving expressed TCRB sequences. The table came from immunoSEQ multiplex PCR; TCRdb's copy has only in-frame clones and leaves some out. In the table there are under 400,000 clones, over 9.5% of which are singletons. Sequencing was carried out using naive CD4+ T cells from blood. These receptors were collected from a man between 18 and 29 years old in good health.

DNA for the CDR3: TGTGCCAGCAGCTTAGCGGTGGGGGGGCCCGGGGCCAACGTCCTGACTTTC. Its translation: CASSLAVGGPGANVLTF. The chain recombines TRBV7-6 with TRBJ2-6; TRBD2 might be the D (7 bases). Per germline, CDR1 SGHVS and CDR2 FNYEAQ. This CDR3 contains 17 residues. V was pared by 0 bases and J by 4 bases, with 13 bases between.

This clone occurred a few times. The V and J genes are TRBV7-9 and TRBJ2-5; D gene ambiguous. Germline V gene lookup returns CDR1 SEHNR and CDR2 FQNEAQ (reference sequence). The CDR3 totals 14 residues. Trimming removed 1 base at V and 1 base at J, with 7 bases between. The CDR3 DNA reads TGTGCCAGCAGCTTAGTCCAGGTCCAAGAGACCCAGTACTTC. This gives the protein CASSLVQVQETQYF.

The chain employs TRBV29-1 and TRBJ2-2; TRBD1 is a possible D gene (5 bases). Germline assignment: CDR1 SQVTM and CDR2 ANQGSEA. The CDR3 runs to 15 residues. V was cut by 5 bases and J by 0 bases, with 13 bases left in between. In nucleotides, the CDR3 is TGCAGCGTTTACCGGGCAGGGTCGAACACCGGGGAGCTGTTTTTT. Translated, it gives CSVYRAGSNTGELFF.

The rearrangement joins TRBV28 to TRBJ1-2, with D unclear. The V end was cut by 4 bases, the J end by 4 bases, with 13 bases between. Germline V gene sequence: CDR1 MDHEN, CDR2 SYDVKM. The CDR3 covers 14 residues. The CDR3 loop is CASSSEGRVYGYTF. CDR3 sequence (DNA): TGTGCCAGCAGTTCTGAAGGGAGGGTCTATGGCTACACCTTC.

In this sample, this clone turned up many times. The chain is built from TRBV13 and TRBJ2-7; 7 bases fit TRBD1. Per the germline V gene, CDR1 is PRHDT and CDR2 is FYEKMQ (reference sequence). The V segment lost 5 bases and the J segment 2 bases; nucleotides outside the gene matches: 3. The CDR3 is 13 amino acids. The CDR3: CASSPDRTYEQYF. The CDR3, as DNA: TGTGCCAGCAGCCCGGACAGGACCTACGAGCAGTACTTC.

This chain links TRBV5-1 with TRBJ1-1, with D perhaps matching TRBD1 (5 bases). The CDR3 has 15 amino acids. From germline, CDR1 is SGHRS and CDR2 YFSETQ. The V end lost 0 bases, the J end lost 3 bases, and 12 bases lay between the germline ends. The CDR3 region is CASSLEGLLDTEAFF. For the CDR3, the DNA is TGCGCCAGCAGCTTGGAGGGACTCTTGGACACTGAAGCTTTCTTT.

This clone turned up a few times. The chain joins TRBV7-2 to TRBJ1-2; D might be TRBD1 (5 bases). The CDR3 has 14 amino acids. Germline loops: CDR1 SGHTA, CDR2 FQGNSA. Trimming took off 1 base at V and 5 bases at J, with 11 bases between the two ends. CDR3 residues: CASSLEARVYGYTF. DNA of the CDR3: TGTGCCAGCAGCTTAGAGGCCAGGGTTTATGGCTACACCTTC.

This clone was seen a handful of times. The V gene is TRBV5-4, the J gene TRBJ2-2; D might be TRBD1 (6 bases). Germline assignment: CDR1 SGHNT and CDR2 YYREEE (reference sequence). The germline V and J ends were trimmed by 7 bases and 2 bases, with 21 bases remaining between them. The CDR3 consists of 17 residues. The CDR3 spells CASAPQGYRENTGELFF. The CDR3 DNA is TGTGCCAGCGCCCCCCAGGGTTACAGGGAAAACACCGGGGAGCTGTTTTTT.